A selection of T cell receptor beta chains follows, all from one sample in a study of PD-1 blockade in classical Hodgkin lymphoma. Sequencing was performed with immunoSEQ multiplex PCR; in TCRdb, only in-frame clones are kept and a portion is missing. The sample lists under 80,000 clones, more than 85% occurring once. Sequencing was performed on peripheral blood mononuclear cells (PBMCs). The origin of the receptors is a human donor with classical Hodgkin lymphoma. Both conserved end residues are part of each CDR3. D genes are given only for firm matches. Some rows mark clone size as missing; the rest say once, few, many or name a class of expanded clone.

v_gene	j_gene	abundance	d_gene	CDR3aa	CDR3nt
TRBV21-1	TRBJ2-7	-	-	CASSKRPAAGLLYEQYF	TGTGCCAGCAGCAAAAGGCCCGCAGCGGGACTTCTTTACGAGCAGTACTTC
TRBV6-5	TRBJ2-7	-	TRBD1	CASSYRDRGSYEQYF	TGTGCCAGCAGTTACCGTGACAGGGGTAGCTACGAGCAGTACTTC
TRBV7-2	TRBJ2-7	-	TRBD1	CASSPGDRAEYEQYF	TGTGCCAGCAGCCCAGGGGACAGGGCGGAGTACGAGCAGTACTTC
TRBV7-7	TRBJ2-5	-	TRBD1	CASSSGGAWGETQYF	TGTGCCAGCAGCTCAGGGGGCGCGTGGGGAGAGACCCAGTACTTC
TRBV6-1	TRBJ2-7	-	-	CASSEGTAYEQYF	TGTGCCAGCAGTGAAGGGACAGCCTACGAGCAGTACTTC
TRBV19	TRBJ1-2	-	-	CASSMRREGSYTF	TGTGCCAGTAGTATGCGGAGGGAGGGAAGCTACACCTTC
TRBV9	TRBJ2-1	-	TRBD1	CASSVGTGHYNEQFF	TGTGCCAGCAGCGTAGGGACAGGGCACTACAATGAGCAGTTCTTC
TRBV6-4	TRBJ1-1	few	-	CASSASPGNTEAFF	TGTGCCAGCAGTGCCTCGCCGGGGAACACTGAAGCTTTCTTT
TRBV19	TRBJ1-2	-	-	CASRITSGSNYGYTF	TGTGCCAGTAGAATAACGAGTGGGTCCAACTATGGCTACACCTTC
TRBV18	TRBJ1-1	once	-	CASSQTSTGDTEAFF	TGTGCCAGCTCCCAGACGTCGACGGGGGACACTGAAGCTTTCTTT
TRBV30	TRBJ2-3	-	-	CAHATKYSNTDTQYF	TGTGCTCACGCGACCAAATATAGTAACACAGATACGCAGTATTTT
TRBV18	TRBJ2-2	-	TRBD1	CASSPGQYLTGELFF	TGTGCCAGCTCACCGGGACAGTATTTAACCGGGGAGCTGTTTTTT
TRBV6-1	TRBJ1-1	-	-	CASIINRAYTEAFF	TGTGCCAGCATCATAAACCGGGCGTACACTGAAGCTTTCTTT
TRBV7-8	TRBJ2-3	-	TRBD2	CASSRVGTRKYF	TGTGCCAGCAGCCGCGTAGGGACTAGGAAGTATTTT
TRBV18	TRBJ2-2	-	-	CASSPTGSSAGELFF	TGTGCCAGCTCACCGACGGGGAGCAGCGCCGGGGAGCTGTTTTTT
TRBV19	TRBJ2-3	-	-	CASSGPTRGTDTQYF	TGTGCCAGTAGTGGCCCAACCCGTGGCACAGATACGCAGTATTTT
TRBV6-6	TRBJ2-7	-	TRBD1	CASSYQGANAEQYF	TGTGCCAGCAGTTACCAGGGGGCGAATGCCGAGCAGTACTTC
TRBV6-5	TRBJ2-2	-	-	CASTTGGDTGELFF	TGTGCCAGCACCACAGGGGGGGACACCGGGGAGCTGTTTTTT
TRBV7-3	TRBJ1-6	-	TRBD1	CASSSQGADSSPLHF	TGTGCCAGCAGCTCGCAGGGGGCTGATAGTTCACCCCTCCACTTT
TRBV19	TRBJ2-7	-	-	CASSFNYEQYF	TGTGCCAGTAGCTTCAACTACGAGCAGTACTTC
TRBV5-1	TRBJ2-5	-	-	CASSLAGSQETQYF	TGCGCCAGCAGCTTGGCGGGGTCCCAAGAGACCCAGTACTTC
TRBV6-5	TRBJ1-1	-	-	CASSYSLMNTEAFF	TGTGCCAGCAGTTACTCCCTGATGAACACTGAAGCTTTCTTT
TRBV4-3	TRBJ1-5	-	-	CASSRSENQPQHF	TGCGCCAGCAGCCGGTCCGAAAATCAGCCCCAGCATTTT
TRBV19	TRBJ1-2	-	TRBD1	CASSPRTGPNDGYTF	TGTGCCAGTAGTCCCCGGACAGGGCCGAATGATGGCTACACCTTC
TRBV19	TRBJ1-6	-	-	CASSIPTAYGNSPLHF	TGTGCCAGTAGTATACCGACTGCCTACGGGAATTCACCCCTCCACTTT
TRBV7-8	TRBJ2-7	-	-	CASSDSTYEQYF	TGTGCCAGCAGCGACAGCACCTACGAGCAGTACTTC
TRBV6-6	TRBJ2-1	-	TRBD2	CASSPRGAGGDMFF	TGTGCCAGCAGCCCCCGCGGAGCGGGAGGCGATATGTTCTTC
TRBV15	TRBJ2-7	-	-	CATSREVQTEQYF	TGTGCCACCAGCAGAGAGGTTCAGACCGAGCAGTACTTC
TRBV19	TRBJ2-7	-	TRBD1	CATTPGTGLHEQYF	TGTGCCACCACCCCCGGGACAGGGCTCCACGAGCAGTACTTC
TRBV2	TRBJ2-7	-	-	CASRSSDLSYEQYF	TGTGCCAGCAGATCCTCGGATCTGAGCTACGAGCAGTACTTC
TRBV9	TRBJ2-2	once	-	CASSVPGNAGELFF	TGTGCCAGCAGCGTTCCAGGGAACGCCGGGGAGCTGTTTTTT
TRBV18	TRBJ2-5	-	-	CASSPKQETQYF	TGTGCCAGCTCACCAAAACAAGAGACCCAGTACTTC
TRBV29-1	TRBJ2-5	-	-	CSLRRGWETQYF	TGCAGCCTTCGTAGGGGTTGGGAGACCCAGTACTTC
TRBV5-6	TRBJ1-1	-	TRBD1	CASSQNLRTGGKF	TGTGCCAGCAGCCAAAACCTCCGGACAGGGGGGAAATTT
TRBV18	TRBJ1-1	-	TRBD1	CASSPKGQGNTEAFF	TGTGCCAGCTCACCGAAGGGACAGGGGAACACTGAAGCTTTCTTT